A selection of T cell receptor beta chains follows, all from one sample in a study of blood T cell repertoires in COVID-19. Using immunoSEQ multiplex PCR, the repertoire was profiled, and TCRdb retains in-frame clones only, with some absent. The sample yields under 150,000 clones, roughly 85% seen once. Sequencing used peripheral blood. The receptors derive from a woman aged 60 to 75 with COVID-19, enrolled during active disease. Both conserved end residues are part of each CDR3. D genes are given only for firm matches. Clone sizes are given selectively: once, few, many, or a class where the clone is expanded.

j_call clone_size d_call v_call cdr3_length cdr3_nt cdr3_aa
TRBJ2-1 - - TRBV25-1 15 TGTGCCAGCACTTCCGCCGGAGGCAGTGGCGGTGAGCAGTTCTTC CASTSAGGSGGEQFF
TRBJ1-1 - - TRBV6-2/TRBV6-3 15 TGTGCCAGCAGTTACGATGTACAGGGAAGAGTTGAAGCTTTCTTT CASSYDVQGRVEAFF
TRBJ1-2 - TRBD1 TRBV25-1 13 TGTGCCAGCAGTACACAGGGGGCGGGTGGCTACACCTTC CASSTQGAGGYTF
TRBJ2-1 - - TRBV4-2 15 TGTGCCAGCAGCCAAGATTTTAGCTCCTACAATGAGCAGTTCTTC CASSQDFSSYNEQFF
TRBJ2-5 once - TRBV20-1 14 TGCAGTGCTAGTGGTCGAGCGGGCGAAGAGACCCAGTACTTC CSASGRAGEETQYF
TRBJ1-5 - TRBD1 TRBV3-1/TRBV3-2 14 TGTGCCAGCAGCCTGGGACAGAAAGGTCAGCCCCAGCATTTT CASSLGQKGQPQHF
TRBJ2-7 - TRBD2 TRBV6-2/TRBV6-3 15 TGTGCCAGCAGTAACCCAGCGGGGGGGATCTACGAGCAGTACTTC CASSNPAGGIYEQYF
TRBJ1-2 - - TRBV6-1 16 TGTGCCAGCAGTGAATGGACAGTCCATACCAACTATGGCTACACCTTC CASSEWTVHTNYGYTF
TRBJ2-5 - TRBD2 TRBV10-1 13 TGCGCCAGCAGTGAAGGACTAGCGGGGACCCAGTACTTC CASSEGLAGTQYF
TRBJ1-1 - - TRBV3-1/TRBV3-2 16 - CASSQVRARAYNEAFF
TRBJ2-1 - - TRBV9 14 TGTGCCAGCAGCGGAGCAGCACTATACAATGAGCAGTTCTTC CASSGAALYNEQFF
TRBJ1-4 - - TRBV30 13 TGTGCCTGGAGTGTACTGCTGAATGAAAAACTGTTTTTT CAWSVLLNEKLFF
TRBJ2-2 - - TRBV5-1 14 TGCGCCAGCAGCTTTACAGGGACCACCGGGGAGCTGTTTTTT CASSFTGTTGELFF
TRBJ2-3 - TRBD2 TRBV7-8 19 TGTGCCAGCAGCTCGATAGAGGCAGTAGCGGGGAGCTACACAGATACGCAGTATTTT CASSSIEAVAGSYTDTQYF
TRBJ1-2 - - TRBV19 18 TGTGCCAGTAGTCCTAGCCTGACCCGGGCCCTCCTAGGGAGTGGCTACACCTTC CASSPSLTRALLGSGYTF
TRBJ2-7 - TRBD2 TRBV10-3 15 TGTGCCATCAGTGAGACTAGCGGGGGGGCCGGCGAGCAGTACTTC CAISETSGGAGEQYF
TRBJ1-5 - - TRBV3-1/TRBV3-2 15 TGTGCCAGCAGCCGGGCGGGGTTTACCAATCAGCCCCAGCATTTT CASSRAGFTNQPQHF
TRBJ1-4 - - TRBV3-1/TRBV3-2 15 TGTGCCAGCAGCCAATATCAGGGTATGGCCGAAAAACTGTTTTTT CASSQYQGMAEKLFF
TRBJ2-5 - - TRBV18 13 TGTGCCAGCTCACCAGACAGTCAAGAGACCCAGTACTTC CASSPDSQETQYF
TRBJ2-7 - TRBD2 TRBV10-3 15 TGTGCCATCAGTCCTAGCGGGGGCAAGAGCTACGAGCAGTACTTC CAISPSGGKSYEQYF
TRBJ2-7 - - TRBV27 14 TGTGCCAGCAGTTTAAGGCAGGGGGGCTACGAGCAGTACTTC CASSLRQGGYEQYF
TRBJ2-7 - - TRBV10-2 13 TGCGCCAGCAGTGTCAGGCTTGCCTACGAGCAGTACTTC CASSVRLAYEQYF
TRBJ1-1 many - TRBV4-1 15 TGCGCCAGCAGCCAAGAGGTAGGAGTGAACACTGAAGCTTTCTTT CASSQEVGVNTEAFF
TRBJ1-3 once - TRBV5-1 14 TGCGCCAGCAGCTCCCCAGGCTCTGGAAACACCATATATTTT CASSSPGSGNTIYF
TRBJ1-1 few - TRBV6-1 13 TGTGCCAGCAGTGACAGGACGGGGTACGAAGCTTTCTTT CASSDRTGYEAFF
TRBJ2-2 - TRBD2 TRBV7-3 16 TGTGCCAGCAGCTTACTAGCGGGGTATTTGACCGGGGAGCTGTTTTTT CASSLLAGYLTGELFF
TRBJ1-1 - - TRBV6-1 14 TGTGCCAGCAGTGAAGTCCAAATGAACACTGAAGCTTTCTTT CASSEVQMNTEAFF
TRBJ1-2 once - TRBV29-1 14 TGCAGCGTTGCCCCCCGGACAGAGAATTATGGCTACACCTTC CSVAPRTENYGYTF
TRBJ2-3 - TRBD2 TRBV4-1 16 TGCGCCAGCAGCCCCCCGGGGGAGGGGATCACAGATACGCAGTATTTT CASSPPGEGITDTQYF
TRBJ1-1 - TRBD1 TRBV12-3/TRBV12-4 13 TGTGCCAGCAGTCGGACAGGGGGCACTGAAGCTTTCTTT CASSRTGGTEAFF
TRBJ1-2 - TRBD1 TRBV5-8 14 TGTGCCAGCAGCCTAAGGGACAGCCGCTATGGCTACACCTTC CASSLRDSRYGYTF
TRBJ2-3 - TRBD2 TRBV5-4 16 TGTGCCAGCAGCTTGTTATTAGCGGGGGAGGGAGATACGCAGTATTTT CASSLLLAGEGDTQYF
TRBJ1-3 - TRBD1 TRBV13 15 TGTGCCAGCAGCCCTGGGACAGGGTATGGAAACACCATATATTTT CASSPGTGYGNTIYF
TRBJ1-6 - TRBD1 TRBV19 16 TGTGCCAGTAGTATACAGGGGGCGAGGATGGATTCACCCCTCCACTTT CASSIQGARMDSPLHF
TRBJ1-1 - TRBD1 TRBV19 14 TGTGCCAGTAGTACCAGACAGGGAAGCACTGAAGCTTTCTTT CASSTRQGSTEAFF
TRBJ1-1 - TRBD1 TRBV7-3 13 TGTGCCAGCAGCACCCAACAGGGGACTGAAGCTTTCTTT CASSTQQGTEAFF
TRBJ2-1 - - TRBV4-1 12 TGCGCCAGCAGCCGTACGGACAGAGAGCAGTTCTTC CASSRTDREQFF